The rows below give T cell receptor beta chains drawn from one sample of a study of response to subunit inactivated influenza vaccine. TCRdb passed the RT-PCR reads through MiXCR, listing each CDR3 protein once. The sample lists around 850,000 distinct CDR3 sequences, less than 20% occurring once. The sample in question was PBMCs from blood, obtained roughly 5 days after vaccination. These receptors all stem from a man aged 50-60 years who received an inactivated influenza vaccine. Both conserved end residues are part of each CDR3. Fields, in order: clone size, D gene, V gene, J gene, CDR3 DNA, CDR3 protein. A D gene is named only where the DNA matches it firmly. Clone size is stated in some rows and not others, as once, few, many or a class when expanded.

few,-,TRBV4-3,TRBJ2-3,TGCGCCAGCAGCCAGCCGGGCCTAGAGCTTGGGGATACGCAGTATTTT,CASSQPGLELGDTQYF
few,-,TRBV29-1,TRBJ1-4,TGCAGCGTTGCAGATGGGGGTGAAAAACTGTTTTTT,CSVADGGEKLFF
once,-,TRBV28,TRBJ2-2,TGTGCCAGCAACAACGTAAGGACAGCCAACACCGGGGAGCTGTTTTTT,CASNNVRTANTGELFF
-,-,TRBV12-3/TRBV12-4,TRBJ2-2,TGTGCCAGCAGTTTATCTCCAGAAAACACCGGGGAGCTGTTTTTT,CASSLSPENTGELFF
few,TRBD1,TRBV2,TRBJ2-1,TGTGCCAGCAGTGAATATCAGGGGGCCCCGGCGAATGAGCAGTTCTTC,CASSEYQGAPANEQFF
-,-,TRBV6-1,TRBJ2-5,TGTGCCAGCAAACTGGCAGGGGGGCAAGAGACCCAGTACTTC,CASKLAGGQETQYF
few,-,TRBV2,TRBJ2-1,TGTGCCAGCAAGGAGCTCCTCCGTGAGCAGTTCTTC,CASKELLREQFF
-,-,TRBV30,TRBJ1-6,TGTGCCTGGACAGCCGGGGTCGGCGGTTCACCCCTCCACTTT,CAWTAGVGGSPLHF
-,-,TRBV28,TRBJ2-1,TGTGCCAGCAGTGCCCCTGTTCGAGCGGCTGAGCAGTTCTTC,CASSAPVRAAEQFF
few,TRBD1,TRBV18,TRBJ2-7,TGTGCCAGCTCACCCCTCGACAGGGGTTTTCCCTACGAGCAGTACTTC,CASSPLDRGFPYEQYF
-,-,TRBV2,TRBJ1-1,TGTGCCAGTACTTACAAGGTGAACACTGAAGCTTTCTTT,CASTYKVNTEAFF
-,-,TRBV7-3,TRBJ1-1,TGTGCCAGCAGCTTAACGTCCCAGGGTCGGAGTGAAGCTTTCTTT,CASSLTSQGRSEAFF
-,-,TRBV28,TRBJ2-2,TGTGCCAGCAGTTTCGGCTGGCCAAAGAACACCGGGGAGCTGTTTTTT,CASSFGWPKNTGELFF
few,-,TRBV6-5,TRBJ1-3,TGTGCCAGCAGTTACTCTCACGACTCTGGAAACACCATATATTTT,CASSYSHDSGNTIYF
few,TRBD1,TRBV10-3,TRBJ2-3,TGTGCCACTACGACAGGGGGATTAGCAGATACGCAGTATTTT,CATTTGGLADTQYF
-,-,TRBV20-1,TRBJ1-2,TGCAGTGCCCCGGATTCCTACACCTTC,CSAPDSYTF
-,-,TRBV12-3/TRBV12-4,TRBJ1-3,TGTGCCAGCAGGACCCAGGTGGCTTCTGGAAACACCATATATTTT,CASRTQVASGNTIYF
-,-,TRBV5-1,TRBJ2-7,TGCGCCAGCAGCTTGTTAACTAGTTACGAGCAGTACTTC,CASSLLTSYEQYF
-,TRBD1,TRBV7-9,TRBJ2-7,TGTGCCAGCAGCAACAGACAGGGGCCTACCTACGAGCAGTACTTC,CASSNRQGPTYEQYF
-,-,TRBV18,TRBJ2-3,TGTGCCAGCTCACCACCGGCGGGTTGGGATACGCAGTATTTT,CASSPPAGWDTQYF
-,TRBD2,TRBV12-3/TRBV12-4,TRBJ2-1,TGTGCCAGCAGACGTAGCGGGGGACACAATGAGCAGTTCTTC,CASRRSGGHNEQFF
-,-,TRBV7-9,TRBJ1-1,TGTGCCAGCAGCTCCCTCAGTTCTGAAGCTTTCTTT,CASSSLSSEAFF
-,-,TRBV7-2,TRBJ2-5,TGTGCCAGCAGCTTAGATCTAGCTGGAGAGACCCAGTACTTC,CASSLDLAGETQYF
-,-,TRBV28,TRBJ1-2,TGTGCCAGCAGCCTCCTCCTGGGGGGCACCTATGGCTACACCTTC,CASSLLLGGTYGYTF
few,TRBD1,TRBV10-3,TRBJ2-5,TGTGCCATCGGGGGACAGGGCCAAGAGACCCAGTACTTC,CAIGGQGQETQYF
-,TRBD2,TRBV5-1,TRBJ2-1,TGCGCCAGCAGCCTGCGCGGACTAGGTATCCATGAGCAGTTCTTC,CASSLRGLGIHEQFF
-,-,TRBV15,TRBJ2-7,TGTGCCACCAGCAGAACCGGGGACGAGCAGTACTTC,CATSRTGDEQYF
few,-,TRBV7-9,TRBJ2-7,TGTGCCAGCAGCTTAGGCGGGCGAGGGCGCGGCTACGAGCAGTACTTC,CASSLGGRGRGYEQYF
few,-,TRBV6-6,TRBJ2-5,TGTGCCCTGGGCAGGAAACTACAAGAGACCCAGTACTTC,CALGRKLQETQYF
few,TRBD1,TRBV20-1,TRBJ1-1,TGCAGTGCTAGAGATACAGGGACAGCCTGGGAGACTGAAGCTTTCTTT,CSARDTGTAWETEAFF
-,-,TRBV11-2,TRBJ2-3,TGTGCCAGCAGCCCGTTCTGGGTAAACACAGATACGCAGTATTTT,CASSPFWVNTDTQYF
few,-,TRBV7-9,TRBJ2-5,TGTGCCAGCAGCCCCAGGGCTAGCGAGGCCCAGTACTTC,CASSPRASEAQYF
few,-,TRBV29-1,TRBJ2-2,TGCAGCGTCCAGTACGACAGTCAGAACACCGGGGAGCTGTTTTTT,CSVQYDSQNTGELFF
-,-,TRBV14,TRBJ2-1,TGTGCCAGCAGCCAAGATCATTTTCGGGGACAAAATGAGCAGTTCTTC,CASSQDHFRGQNEQFF
-,TRBD1,TRBV12-3/TRBV12-4,TRBJ2-4,TGTGCCAGCAGCCGACGGACAGGGGGGGACAAAAACATTCAGTACTTC,CASSRRTGGDKNIQYF
many,-,TRBV20-1,TRBJ2-3,TGCAGTGCAAACCCTGAGTCTGGCACAGATACGCAGTATTTT,CSANPESGTDTQYF
-,-,TRBV12-3/TRBV12-4,TRBJ1-2,TGTGCCAGCAGTTTACTTGGTCAGGCGAACTATGGCTACACCTTC,CASSLLGQANYGYTF
-,-,TRBV3-1,TRBJ2-7,TGTGCCAGCAGCTCCCGGGACTTCCCTGAGCAGTACTTC,CASSSRDFPEQYF
few,-,TRBV5-1,TRBJ1-2,TGCGCCAGCAGCTCGCAGATGGGGGAGTTCGATGGCTACACCTTC,CASSSQMGEFDGYTF